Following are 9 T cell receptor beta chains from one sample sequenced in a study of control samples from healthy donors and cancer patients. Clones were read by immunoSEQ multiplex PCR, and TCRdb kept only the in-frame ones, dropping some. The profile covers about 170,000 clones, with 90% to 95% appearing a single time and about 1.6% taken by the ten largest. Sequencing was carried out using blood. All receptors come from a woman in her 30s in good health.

The CDR3 spells CASSPQGASQTQYF. CDR3 nucleotide sequence: TGTGCCAGCAGTCCACAGGGGGCGAGTCAGACCCAGTACTTC. V gene TRBV28 combines with J gene TRBJ2-5; TRBD1 matches at 9 bases. The V gene end was trimmed by 5 bases and the J gene end by 6 bases; junction bases not matched to a gene: 7. The CDR3 contains 14 residues. Germline V gene lookup returns CDR1 MDHEN and CDR2 SYDVKM.

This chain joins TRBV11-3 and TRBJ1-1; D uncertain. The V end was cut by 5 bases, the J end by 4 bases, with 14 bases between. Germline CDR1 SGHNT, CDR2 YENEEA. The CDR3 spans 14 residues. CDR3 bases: TGTGCCAGCAGCCGGACGTCGCGAAGCACTGAAGCTTTCTTT. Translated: CASSRTSRSTEAFF.

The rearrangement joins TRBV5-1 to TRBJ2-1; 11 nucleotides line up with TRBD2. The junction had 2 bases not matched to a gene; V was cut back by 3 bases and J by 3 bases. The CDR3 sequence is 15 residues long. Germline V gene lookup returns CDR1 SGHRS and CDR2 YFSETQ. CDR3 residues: CASSSTSGGYNEQFF. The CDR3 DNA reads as TGCGCCAGCAGCTCCACTAGCGGGGGCTACAATGAGCAGTTCTTC.

CDR3 amino acids: CSVVQGGYGYTF. The CDR3 DNA is TGCAGCGTTGTTCAGGGGGGCTATGGCTACACCTTC. The chain has TRBV29-1 and TRBJ1-2; TRBD1 matches at 7 bases. The CDR3 loop spans 12 amino acids. Unmatched junction bases numbered 3, after V lost 4 bases and J lost 4 bases. The germline V gene encodes CDR1 SQVTM and CDR2 ANQGSEA.

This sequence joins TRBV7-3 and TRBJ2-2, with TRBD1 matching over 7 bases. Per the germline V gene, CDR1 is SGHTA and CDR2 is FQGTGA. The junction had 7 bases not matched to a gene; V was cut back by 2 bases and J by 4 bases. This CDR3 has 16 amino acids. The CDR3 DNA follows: TGTGCCAGCAGCTTAGTTGGGACAGTGGGCACCGGGGAGCTGTTTTTT. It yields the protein CASSLVGTVGTGELFF. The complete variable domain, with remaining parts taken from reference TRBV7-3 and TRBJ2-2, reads GAGVSQTPSNKVTEKGKYVELRCDPISGHTALYWYRQSLGQGPEFLIYFQGTGAADDSGLPNDRFFAVRPEGSVSTLKIQRTERGDSAVYLCASSLVGTVGTGELFFGEGSRLTVL.

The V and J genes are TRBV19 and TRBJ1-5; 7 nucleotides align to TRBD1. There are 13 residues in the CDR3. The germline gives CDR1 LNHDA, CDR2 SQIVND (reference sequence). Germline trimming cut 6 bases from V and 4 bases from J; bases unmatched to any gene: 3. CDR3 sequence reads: CASRDRKNQPQHF. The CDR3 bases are TGTGCCAGTAGGGACAGGAAAAATCAGCCCCAGCATTTT.

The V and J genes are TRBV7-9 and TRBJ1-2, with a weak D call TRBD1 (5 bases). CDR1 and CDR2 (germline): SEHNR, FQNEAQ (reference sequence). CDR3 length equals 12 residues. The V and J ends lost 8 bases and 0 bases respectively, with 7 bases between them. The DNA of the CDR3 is TGTGCCAGCTCGGGGGCTAACTATGGCTACACCTTC. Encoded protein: CASSGANYGYTF.

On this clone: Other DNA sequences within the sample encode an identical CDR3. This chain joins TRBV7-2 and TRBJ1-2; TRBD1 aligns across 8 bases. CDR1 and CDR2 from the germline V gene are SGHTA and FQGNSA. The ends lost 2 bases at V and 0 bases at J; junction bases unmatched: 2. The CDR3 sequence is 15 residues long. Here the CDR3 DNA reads TGTGCCAGCAGCTTACAGGGGGCCCCTAACTATGGCTACACCTTC. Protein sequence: CASSLQGAPNYGYTF.

CDR3 sequence (DNA): TGTGCCAGCAGCTTAGAAGGACAGGGAATGGGGACGCAGTATTTT. Translated, it gives CASSLEGQGMGTQYF. This chain uses TRBV11-2 with TRBJ2-3, with 8 bases that match TRBD1. Per the germline V gene, CDR1 is SGHAT and CDR2 is FQNNGV. The CDR3 is 15 residues long. The J segment lost 9 bases and the V segment lost 0 bases, leaving 8 bases of the junction unmatched.